The T cell receptor beta chain under discussion was sequenced for a study of identical twins (dated by TCRdb to the mid-2010s). For the study in its entirety: To test whether fetal clonotypes persist, the study used deep sequencing on TCR alpha and beta repertoires from monozygotic twins, unrelated adults of various ages, and cord blood. To rule out contamination, the twin experiments were replicated at different times with different library preparation protocols. Here is what the overall study found, with its caveats: Abundant cord blood beta clonotypes had fewer insertions, young adult naive repertoires showed a similar but weaker trend, and memory repertoires showed no such trend. Zero-insertion analyses could be partly confounded by invariant T cells such as MAIT and iNKT, though diverse VJ usage argued against such confounding for most clonotypes. The excess sharing between twins in beta out-of-frame sequences was weaker because fewer shared sequences reduced the signal-to-noise ratio. Recombination models systematically underestimated out-of-frame TCR alpha sharing in monozygotic twins but agreed with sharing between unrelated individuals. Compared with coincidental sharing between unrelated individuals, out-of-frame TCR alpha sequences shared between twins had an excess of sequences with low generation probability. Because the same donors could not be followed over many years, the conclusions relied on cross-sectional statistical analysis.

The CDR3 has 11 amino acids, counting the end cysteine and phenylalanine. The retained sequence is limited to the CDR3, 33 bases, with the frame set at the first base. V loses 6 bases of germline sequence and J loses 5 bases, and the interval between the two ends is 8 bases. The germline V gene provides CDR1 LGHNT and CDR2 FRNRAP. Libraries were prepared through 5' RACE. Sequenced on an Illumina HiSeq 2000. A universal primer binding site was introduced by template switching, and a unique molecular identifier was present in the final cDNA, enabling accurate counting of TCR cDNA molecules. Specific primers in the conserved constant-segment region were used to synthesize first-strand cDNA for the TCR alpha and beta chains. To control for contamination, every cDNA library carried two barcodes: a SMART-Mk sample barcode plus Illumina barcodes. TruSeq adapter sequences and Illumina sample barcodes were added in two successive PCR steps. The Illumina HiSeq platform was used with custom primers to sequence TCR alpha and beta cDNA libraries. For the original study's pipeline: Unique molecular identifiers were extracted from raw reads with MiGEC, and CDR3 positions were determined with MiXCR. For each individual, recombination models were inferred using an EM algorithm with the repgenHMM and IGoR tools. Shared clonotype analysis was performed with the tcR package in R, normalizing sharing by the product of cloneset sizes. To study raw recombination free of thymic and clonal selection effects, out-of-frame nonproductive sequences were analyzed. TCRdb itself trimmed the public reads at Q25 with fastp, ran MiXCR and retained productive beta chains. One record per CDR3 amino acid sequence lists the most common genes and DNA. The V and J calls and clone size are TCRdb's, not the authors'. The sample table holds about 220,000 distinct CDR3 sequences, of which 6.5% were seen once. Just over 14% of the sample belongs to the ten largest clones.

Every donor was a healthy Caucasian. The twin cohort consisted of three pairs of female monozygotic twins, all aged roughly 18 to 30 years. Positive isolation kits from Invitrogen were used to isolate CD4+ and CD8+ T cell populations. This clonotype was counted many times. Its antigen remains unidentified. No qualities accompany the bases; no much larger clone lies one base away. A further study also used this sample, focusing on T cells expressing NK-cell markers. The second study's authors report: TCR beta-chain repertoires were profiled in sorted CD3+CD56+NKG2C+, CD3+CD56+NKG2C- and CD3+CD56-NKG2C+ T-cell subsets from fewer than 10 donors. Most of the eight sequenced donors were HCMV-seropositive and one was HCMV-seronegative. In several experiments an anti-gammadeltaTCR antibody was added to restrict sorting to alphabetaTCR-expressing T cells. In more than 5 donors, the dominant CD3+CD56+NKG2C+ clonotypes were found to rank among the top 10 CD8+ clonotypes and to make up about 1.0-7.5% of CD8+ T cells. Those dominant clonotypes were again the most abundant among CD3+CD56-NKG2C+ cells in four donors, at roughly 25-60.1%. Whether the expanded NKG2C-expressing T cell clones were specific for HCMV antigens remained unclear. The study sequenced eight donors, all healthy volunteers chosen at random: three men and five women. A commercial ELISA kit detecting HCMV-specific IgG in serum was used to determine HCMV serostatus. MIGEC handled demultiplexing of the reads and grouping by UMI, while MiTCR was used to assemble and quantify clonotypes. To exclude erroneous sequences, only TCR cDNA sequences supported by at least two reads were retained. The tcR package was used for downstream repertoire analysis, and clonotypes were matched between fractions using CDR3 nucleotide sequence together with V segment. VDJmatch was used to annotate antigen specificity against VDJdb, with one amino acid substitution allowed in CDR3.

Sequenced material: CD8+ T cells sorted from blood. The V and J segments used are TRBV12-5 and TRBJ2-7; a tentative D match to TRBD2 spans 6 bases. This receptor was identified in a woman aged 18-30 years in good health. The CDR3 protein: CASGGGNEQYF. DNA sequence: TGTGCTAGTGGGGGGGGAAACGAGCAGTACTTC. Supplemented by the reference TRBV12-5 and TRBJ2-7 proteins around the CDR3, the complete variable domain is DARVTQTPRHKVTEMGQEVTMRCQPILGHNTVFWYRQTMMQGLELLAYFRNRAPLDDSGMPKDRFSAEMPDATLATLKIQPSEPRDSAVYFCASGGGNEQYFGPGTRLTVT.